This is a list of T cell receptor beta chains from one sample in a study of T-cell reconstitution after alpha-beta-depleted transplantation in children. Each CDR3 protein gets one entry after TCRdb re-called the PCR reads with MiXCR. The sample lists about 600,000 distinct CDR3 sequences; 13% were seen once. The starting material was PBMCs, mostly from graft donor cells, obtained 360 days after TCRalphabeta/CD19-depleted stem cell transplant. Receptors originate from a male patient younger than 18 who had a stem cell transplant for acute myeloid leukemia, so the T cells may come from the graft donor. The CDR3 runs from the conserved cysteine through the conserved F or W.

j_call v_call cdr3_aa
TRBJ2-7 TRBV4-2 CASSQSGGIEQYF
TRBJ2-7 TRBV24-1 CATSGASGTGPYEQYF
TRBJ2-7 TRBV9 CASSVEARWSYEQYF
TRBJ2-3 TRBV20-1 CSVISGNTDTQYF
TRBJ2-1 TRBV28 CASLAGGKKDEQFF
TRBJ2-1 TRBV24-1 CATSDSWTGEYLEQFF
TRBJ2-5 TRBV29-1 CSVEDQETETQYF
TRBJ1-1 TRBV7-9 CASSTYQGPQVNTEAFF
TRBJ2-7 TRBV4-2 CASSQALSGLAGYYEQYF
TRBJ2-6 TRBV29-1 CSVVGSSGANVLTF
TRBJ2-1 TRBV5-1 CASSPPNGNEQFF
TRBJ2-1 TRBV25-1 CASSEYGGTFF
TRBJ2-5 TRBV28 CASSYRGPETQYF
TRBJ2-3 TRBV7-9 CASSLELAGDGTDTQYF
TRBJ2-1 TRBV28 CASSLEPVTKRFSSYNEQFF
TRBJ1-2 TRBV4-3 CASSQDPREGYGYTF
TRBJ2-7 TRBV6-2/TRBV6-3 CASSYSILIPYEQYF
TRBJ1-4 TRBV30 CAWSVRTGVFTNEKLFF